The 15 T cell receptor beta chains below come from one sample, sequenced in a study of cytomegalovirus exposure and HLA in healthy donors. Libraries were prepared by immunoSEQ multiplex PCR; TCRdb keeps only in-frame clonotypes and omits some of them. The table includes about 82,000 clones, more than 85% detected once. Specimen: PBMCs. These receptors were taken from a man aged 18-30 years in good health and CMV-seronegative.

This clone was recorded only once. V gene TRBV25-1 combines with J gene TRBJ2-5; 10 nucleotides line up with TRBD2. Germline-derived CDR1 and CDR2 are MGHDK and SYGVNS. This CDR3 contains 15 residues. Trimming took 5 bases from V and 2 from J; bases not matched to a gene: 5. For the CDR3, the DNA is TGTGCCAGCAGTCCCGGACTAGCGGAACAAGAGACCCAGTACTTC. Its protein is CASSPGLAEQETQYF.

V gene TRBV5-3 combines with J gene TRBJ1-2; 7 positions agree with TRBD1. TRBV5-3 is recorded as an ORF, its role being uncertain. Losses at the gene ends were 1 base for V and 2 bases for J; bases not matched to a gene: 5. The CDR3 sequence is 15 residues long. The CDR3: CARSLSGRGNYGYTF. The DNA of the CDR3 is TGTGCCAGAAGCTTGAGCGGCAGGGGGAACTATGGCTACACCTTC.

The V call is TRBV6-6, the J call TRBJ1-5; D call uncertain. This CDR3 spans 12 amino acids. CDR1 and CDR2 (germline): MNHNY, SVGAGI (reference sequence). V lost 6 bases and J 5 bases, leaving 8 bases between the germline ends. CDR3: CASSLGDQPQHF. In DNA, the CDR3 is TGTGCCAGCAGCCTCGGGGATCAGCCCCAGCATTTT.

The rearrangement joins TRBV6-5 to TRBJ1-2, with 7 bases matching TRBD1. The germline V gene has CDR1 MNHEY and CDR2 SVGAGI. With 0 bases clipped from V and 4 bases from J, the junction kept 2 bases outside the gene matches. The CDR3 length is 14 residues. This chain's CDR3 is CASSYSGGIYGYTF. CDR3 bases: TGTGCCAGCAGTTACTCAGGGGGCATCTATGGCTACACCTTC.

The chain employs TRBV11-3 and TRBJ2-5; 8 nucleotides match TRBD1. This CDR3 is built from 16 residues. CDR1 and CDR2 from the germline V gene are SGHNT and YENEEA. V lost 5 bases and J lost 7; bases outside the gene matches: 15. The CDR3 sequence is CASSPGGQTGMATQYF. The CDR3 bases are TGTGCCAGCAGCCCAGGGGGCCAAACAGGGATGGCGACCCAGTACTTC.

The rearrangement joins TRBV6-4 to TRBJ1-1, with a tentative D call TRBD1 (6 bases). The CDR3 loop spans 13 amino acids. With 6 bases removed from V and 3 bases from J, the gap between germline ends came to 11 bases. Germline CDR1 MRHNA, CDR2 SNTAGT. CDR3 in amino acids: CASSLEGDTEAFF. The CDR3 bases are TGTGCCAGCAGCCTCGAGGGGGACACTGAAGCTTTCTTT.

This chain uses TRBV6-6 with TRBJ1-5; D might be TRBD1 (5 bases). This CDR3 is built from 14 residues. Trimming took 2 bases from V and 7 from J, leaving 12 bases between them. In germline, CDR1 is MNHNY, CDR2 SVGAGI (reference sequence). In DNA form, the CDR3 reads TGTGCCAGCAGTTACCTGGGGGGGACCCAGCCCCAGCATTTT. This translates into CASSYLGGTQPQHF.

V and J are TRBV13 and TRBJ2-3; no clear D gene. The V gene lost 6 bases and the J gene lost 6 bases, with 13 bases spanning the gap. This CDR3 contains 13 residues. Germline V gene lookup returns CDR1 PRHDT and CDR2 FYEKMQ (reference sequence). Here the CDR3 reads CASSSEERDTQYF. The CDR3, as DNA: TGTGCCAGCAGTTCCGAGGAGAGGGATACGCAGTATTTT.

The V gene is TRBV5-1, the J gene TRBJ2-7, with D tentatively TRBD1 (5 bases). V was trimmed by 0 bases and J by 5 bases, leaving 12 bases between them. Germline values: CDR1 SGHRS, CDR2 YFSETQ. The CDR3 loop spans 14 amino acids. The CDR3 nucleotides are TGCGCCAGCAGCTTGGGGGCAGGGAAGAACGAGCAGTACTTC. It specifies CASSLGAGKNEQYF.

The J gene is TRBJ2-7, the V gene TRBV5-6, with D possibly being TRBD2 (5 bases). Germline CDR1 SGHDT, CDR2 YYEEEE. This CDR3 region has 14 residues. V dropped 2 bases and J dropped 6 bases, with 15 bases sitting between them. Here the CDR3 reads CASSFSQPGSEQYF. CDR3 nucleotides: TGTGCCAGCAGCTTTTCTCAACCTGGGAGCGAGCAGTACTTC.

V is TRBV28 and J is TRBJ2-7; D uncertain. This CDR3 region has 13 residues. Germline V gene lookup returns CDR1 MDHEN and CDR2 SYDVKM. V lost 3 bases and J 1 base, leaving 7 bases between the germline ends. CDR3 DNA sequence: TGTGCCAGCAGTTTCGGAGTTTCCTACGAGCAGTACTTC. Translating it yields CASSFGVSYEQYF.

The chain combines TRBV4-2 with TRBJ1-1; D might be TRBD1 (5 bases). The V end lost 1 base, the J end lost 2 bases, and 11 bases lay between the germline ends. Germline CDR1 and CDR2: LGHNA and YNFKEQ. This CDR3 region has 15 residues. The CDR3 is CASSQVSRANTEAFF. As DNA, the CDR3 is TGTGCCAGCAGCCAAGTTTCCAGGGCCAACACTGAAGCTTTCTTT.

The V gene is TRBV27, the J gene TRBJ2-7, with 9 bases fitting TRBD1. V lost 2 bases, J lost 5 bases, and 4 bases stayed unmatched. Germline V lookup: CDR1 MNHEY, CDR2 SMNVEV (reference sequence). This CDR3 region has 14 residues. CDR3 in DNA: TGTGCCAGCAGTTTAGACAGGGGGATAGACGAGCAGTACTTC. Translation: CASSLDRGIDEQYF.

The CDR3 here is CASSPRDREYEQYF. DNA of the CDR3: TGCGCCAGCAGTCCCCGGGACAGGGAGTACGAGCAGTACTTC. This chain links TRBV4-1 with TRBJ2-7, with 9 bases that match TRBD1. The CDR3 contains 14 residues. V lost 6 bases, J lost 4 bases, and 7 bases stayed unmatched. Germline values: CDR1 MGHRA, CDR2 YSYEKL.

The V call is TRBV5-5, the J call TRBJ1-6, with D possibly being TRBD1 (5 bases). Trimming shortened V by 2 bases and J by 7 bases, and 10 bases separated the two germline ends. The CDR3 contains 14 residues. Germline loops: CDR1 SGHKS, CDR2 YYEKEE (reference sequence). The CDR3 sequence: CASSFDRGNSPLHF. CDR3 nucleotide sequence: TGTGCCAGCAGCTTCGACAGAGGAAATTCACCCCTCCACTTT.